This T cell receptor (beta chain) was identified in a study of lymphopenia after photon versus proton radiotherapy. Remarks on this clone: Its antigen is currently unknown.

Study conclusions and caveats: Oligoclonal CD8+ Temra expansion after nadir drove photon patients' diversity drop. A bigger post-nadir fall in TCR diversity correlated inversely with survival time in deceased patients.

CDR3 size: 14 residues. V was cut by 3 bases and J by 3 bases, with 8 bases left in between. CDR1 and CDR2 from the germline V gene are LNHDA and SQIVND (reference sequence). The method was immunoSEQ multiplex PCR; TCRdb's version includes in-frame clones alone and lacks a portion of them. This sample has 160,000 or so clones, with roughly nine tenths found just once. The sequencing here drew on peripheral blood, taken from a patient treated with photon-based radiotherapy. The V call is TRBV19, the J call TRBJ2-2; D not certain. The receptor was isolated from a man between 50 and 59 years old with gastric cancer. The CDR3 region has the DNA TGTGCCAGTAGTATCGACCGATACACCGGGGAGCTGTTTTTT. This encodes CASSIDRYTGELFF. The full variable domain, rest sourced from reference TRBV19 and TRBJ2-2, is DGGITQSPKYLFRKEGQNVTLSCEQNLNHDAMYWYRQDPGQGLRLIYYSQIVNDFQKGDIAEGYSVSREKKESFPLTVTSAQKNPTAFYLCASSIDRYTGELFFGEGSRLTVL.